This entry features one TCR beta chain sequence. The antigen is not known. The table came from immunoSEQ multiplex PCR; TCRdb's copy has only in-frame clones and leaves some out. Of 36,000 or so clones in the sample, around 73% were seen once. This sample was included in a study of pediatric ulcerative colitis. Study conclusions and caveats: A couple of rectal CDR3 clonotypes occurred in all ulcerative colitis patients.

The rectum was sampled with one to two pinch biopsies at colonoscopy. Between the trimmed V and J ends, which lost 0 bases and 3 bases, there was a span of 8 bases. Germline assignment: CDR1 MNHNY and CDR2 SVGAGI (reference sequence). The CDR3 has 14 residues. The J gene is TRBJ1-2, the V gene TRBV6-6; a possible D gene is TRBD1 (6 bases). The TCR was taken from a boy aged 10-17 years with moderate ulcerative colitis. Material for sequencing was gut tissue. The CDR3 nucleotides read TGTGCCAGCAGTTACTCGAGGGGGGACTATGGCTACACCTTC. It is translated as CASSYSRGDYGYTF.